The 27 T cell receptor beta chains given below trace back to one sample, sequenced in a study of T cell responses to AZD1222 COVID-19 vaccine. Libraries were prepared by immunoSEQ multiplex PCR; TCRdb keeps only in-frame clonotypes and omits some of them. The sample carries 130,000 to 150,000 clones, roughly 90% recorded once. The sample was peripheral blood, taken 28 days after the second AZD1222 dose. These receptors were obtained from an adult who received the AZD1222 COVID-19 vaccine.

The chain carries TRBV5-1 and TRBJ2-3, with TRBD2 matching 13 bases. The CDR3 loop spans 16 amino acids. In germline, CDR1 is SGHRS, CDR2 YFSETQ. J lost 4 bases, V lost 0 bases, and 2 bases had no gene match. For the CDR3, the DNA is TGCGCCAGCAGCTTGGAAGGACTAGCGGGAGCAGATACGCAGTATTTT. This sequence encodes CASSLEGLAGADTQYF.

The gene calls are TRBV9 and TRBJ1-2; D may be TRBD1 (5 bases). Looked up from germline, CDR1 is SGDLS and CDR2 is YYNGEE. The CDR3 is 17 amino acids. The V and J ends lost 0 bases and 3 bases respectively, with 18 bases between them. In nucleotides, the CDR3 is TGTGCCAGCAGCGTAGACAAGACCGGGACGTTGGACTATGGCTACACCTTC. This encodes CASSVDKTGTLDYGYTF.

The chain has TRBV10-3 and TRBJ1-2; D is ambiguous. V lost 3 bases, J lost 6 bases, and 14 bases lay in between. The CDR3 length is 14 residues. Per germline, CDR1 ENHRY and CDR2 SYGVKD. CDR3 sequence reads: CAISDTRPQNGYTF. For the CDR3, the DNA is TGTGCCATCAGTGACACGCGGCCCCAAAATGGCTACACCTTC.

The V call is TRBV6-5, the J call TRBJ1-2; possible D gene TRBD1, 5 bases. Trimming stripped 2 bases from V and 1 base from J, with 5 bases between. Germline values: CDR1 MNHEY, CDR2 SVGAGI. This CDR3 comprises 13 residues. This chain's CDR3 is CASSYDSNYGYTF. CDR3 nucleotide sequence: TGTGCCAGCAGTTACGACAGTAACTATGGCTACACCTTC.

V and J are TRBV27 and TRBJ2-7; tentatively, D is TRBD1 (5 bases). Per germline, CDR1 MNHEY and CDR2 SMNVEV (reference sequence). The CDR3 is made up of 14 amino acids. V dropped 2 bases and J dropped 4 bases, with 12 bases sitting between them. CDR3 region: CASSLNPQGYEQYF. CDR3 nucleotide sequence: TGTGCCAGCAGTTTAAACCCCCAGGGATACGAGCAGTACTTC.

In its sample, this clone was seen a few times. The chain links TRBV5-1 to TRBJ2-1, with 7 bases fitting TRBD1. This CDR3 has 12 residues. Germline values: CDR1 SGHRS, CDR2 YFSETQ. Trimming took 1 base from V and 8 from J; bases not matched to a gene: 0. DNA for the CDR3: TGCGCCAGCAGCTTGACAGGGGATGAGCAGTTCTTC. As protein: CASSLTGDEQFF.

The V call is TRBV24-1, the J call TRBJ1-2, with 7 bases aligning to TRBD1. Trimming cost V 7 bases and J 4 bases; bases outside gene matches: 8. This CDR3 is 14 amino acids long. Germline CDR1 KGHDR, CDR2 SFDVKD. The DNA for the CDR3 is TGTGCCACCAGCGAGACAGGGACGGCCTATGGCTACACCTTC. Its translation is CATSETGTAYGYTF.

The V gene is TRBV9, the J gene TRBJ1-1; D possibly corresponds to TRBD1 (6 bases). The CDR3 spans 15 residues. Germline V gene lookup returns CDR1 SGDLS and CDR2 YYNGEE. V lost 3 bases to trimming and J lost 1 base, with 13 bases between them. The CDR3 spells CASSAWGDTNTEAFF. The CDR3 region has the DNA TGTGCCAGCAGCGCTTGGGGGGACACGAACACTGAAGCTTTCTTT.

V is TRBV7-6 and J is TRBJ2-2; 7 nucleotides agree with TRBD2. Germline V lookup: CDR1 SGHVS, CDR2 FNYEAQ. Trimming took 5 bases from V and 1 from J; bases not matched to a gene: 7. The CDR3 has 16 residues. In DNA, the CDR3 is TGTGCCAGCAGCCCGGGCCCGGGAGGGAACACCGGGGAGCTGTTTTTT. As protein: CASSPGPGGNTGELFF.

The V gene is TRBV6-2 or TRBV6-3, the J gene TRBJ2-7, with TRBD2 matching over 7 bases. The junction had 11 bases not matched to a gene; V was cut back by 6 bases and J by 0 bases. Germline CDR1 MNHEY, CDR2 SVGEGT. This CDR3 has 16 residues. The CDR3 DNA reads TGTGCCAGCAGCGGACCTGGCCTAGCGGCCTCCTACGAGCAGTACTTC. This codes for CASSGPGLAASYEQYF.

This sequence joins TRBV6-5 and TRBJ1-2; D not resolved. The germline V and J ends were trimmed by 4 bases and 7 bases, with 7 bases remaining between them. This CDR3 spans 11 amino acids. Germline lookup yields CDR1 MNHEY and CDR2 SVGAGI. The CDR3 protein is CASSFSGGYTF. CDR3 coding DNA: TGTGCCAGCAGTTTCTCCGGTGGCTACACCTTC.

The J gene is TRBJ1-4, the V gene TRBV24-1; possible D gene TRBD1, 6 bases. The CDR3 length is 16 residues. With 4 bases removed from V and 7 bases from J, the gap between germline ends came to 18 bases. Per germline, CDR1 KGHDR and CDR2 SFDVKD. The CDR3 region has the DNA TGTGCCACCAGTGACCCTCCAGGGGTCCAGGGTGAAAAACTGTTTTTT. The encoded protein is CATSDPPGVQGEKLFF.

This clone showed up just once. The rearrangement uses TRBV29-1 and TRBJ2-1, with D unresolved. The CDR3 contains 13 residues. The germline CDR1 and CDR2 sequences are SQVTM and ANQGSEA. Between the trimmed V and J ends, which lost 3 bases and 2 bases, there was a span of 8 bases. The CDR3 DNA follows: TGCAGCGTTGAGGGGATGACCTACAATGAGCAGTTCTTC. It encodes CSVEGMTYNEQFF.

The chain links TRBV10-2 to TRBJ2-7; TRBD2 agrees at 13 bases. After removal of 10 bases from V and 2 bases from J, the junction contained 11 bases not matched to a gene. This CDR3 contains 16 residues. In germline, CDR1 is WSHSY, CDR2 SAAADI. CDR3 loop: CATFTKTSGGTYEQYF. DNA of the CDR3: TGCGCCACCTTCACCAAGACTAGCGGGGGGACCTACGAGCAGTACTTC.

The chain recombines TRBV4-1 with TRBJ2-3; a weak D match, TRBD1 (6 bases). The germline CDR1 and CDR2 sequences are MGHRA and YSYEKL. The CDR3 covers 14 residues. Trimming shortened V by 0 bases and J by 9 bases, and 13 bases separated the two germline ends. The CDR3 nucleotides read TGCGCCAGCAGCCAAGATCCAGGGGCGGACACGCAGTATTTT. Its translation is CASSQDPGADTQYF.

The rearrangement uses TRBV9 and TRBJ2-5; no clear D. Germline CDR1 reads SGDLS; CDR2 reads YYNGEE. This CDR3 is 13 amino acids long. Between the trimmed V and J ends, which lost 0 bases and 9 bases, there was a span of 12 bases. CDR3 sequence (DNA): TGTGCCAGCAGCGTAGGAGGCACCGGCGCCCAGTACTTC. Translation: CASSVGGTGAQYF.

The chain links TRBV28 to TRBJ1-1; D is unclear. Germline-derived CDR1 and CDR2 are MDHEN and SYDVKM. The CDR3 is made up of 12 amino acids. The ends were cut back, 6 bases at V and 1 base at J, with 6 bases in the middle. The CDR3 coding sequence is TGTGCCAGCAGCCTCGGGAACACTGAAGCTTTCTTT. Translating gives CASSLGNTEAFF.

J is TRBJ2-1 and V is TRBV25-1, with 8 bases aligning to TRBD1. The CDR3 runs 15 residues. Trimming removed 3 bases from V and 6 bases from J; junction bases left unmatched: 7. Germline loops: CDR1 MGHDK, CDR2 SYGVNS. This CDR3 is CASSELDRVANEQFF. The DNA of the CDR3 is TGTGCCAGCAGTGAGCTGGACAGGGTGGCCAATGAGCAGTTCTTC.

The chain has TRBV5-5 and TRBJ1-1; D is unresolved. The CDR3 spans 15 residues. Germline V gene sequence: CDR1 SGHKS, CDR2 YYEKEE (reference sequence). V was cut by 1 base and J by 0 bases, with 10 bases left in between. CDR3 DNA sequence: TGTGCCAGCAGCTTGTCGCCGATCTTGAACACTGAAGCTTTCTTT. The encoded protein is CASSLSPILNTEAFF. The whole variable domain, filled in from reference TRBV5-5 and TRBJ1-1, reads DAGVTQSPTHLIKTRGQQVTLRCSPISGHKSVSWYQQVLGQGPQFIFQYYEKEERGRGNFPDRFSARQFPNYSSELNVNALLLGDSALYLCASSLSPILNTEAFFGQGTRLTVV.

The count of this clone is one. The chain has TRBV24-1 and TRBJ1-1; TRBD1 might be the D (6 bases). CDR1 KGHDR and CDR2 SFDVKD come from the germline V gene. This CDR3 spans 14 amino acids. V was cut by 3 bases and J by 4 bases, with 11 bases left in between. CDR3 loop: CATSDPETGTEAFF. The DNA of the CDR3 is TGTGCCACCAGTGATCCGGAGACAGGCACTGAAGCTTTCTTT.

This chain joins TRBV11-3 and TRBJ2-2, with D perhaps matching TRBD1 (6 bases). The CDR3 spans 14 residues. The germline V and J ends were trimmed by 5 bases and 7 bases, with 14 bases remaining between them. The germline V gene has CDR1 SGHNT and CDR2 YENEEA. The CDR3 is CASSPGTMSGELFF. The DNA for the CDR3 is TGTGCCAGCAGCCCCGGGACAATGAGCGGGGAGCTGTTTTTT.

The V call is TRBV4-1, the J call TRBJ2-7; D ambiguous. V was cut by 1 base and J by 4 bases, with 14 bases left in between. Germline V gene lookup returns CDR1 MGHRA and CDR2 YSYEKL. The CDR3 sequence is 15 residues long. The CDR3 loop reads CASSQGSQVGYEQYF. The DNA for the CDR3 is TGCGCCAGCAGCCAAGGGTCTCAGGTAGGGTACGAGCAGTACTTC.

This chain links TRBV27 with TRBJ1-2; D remains unclear. Trimming removed 0 bases at V and 2 bases at J, with 7 bases between. CDR1 is MNHEY, CDR2 SMNVEV, per germline (reference sequence). The CDR3 is 14 amino acids. The CDR3 nucleotides read TGTGCCAGCAGTTTATCCGGAGGGAACTATGGCTACACCTTC. This sequence encodes CASSLSGGNYGYTF.

The chain links TRBV21-1 to TRBJ2-1; the table assigns TRBD2, which was not confirmed against the DNA. TRBV21-1 is deemed a pseudogene. This CDR3 comprises 15 residues. As DNA, the CDR3 is TGTGCCAGCAGCAATTACGGCGGGTCCTACAATGAGCAGTTCTTC. Its protein product is CASSNYGGSYNEQFF.

The chain combines TRBV21-1 with TRBJ2-1; TRBD2 is the table's D call and was not checked against the DNA. TRBV21-1 is flagged as a pseudogene. The length of the CDR3 is 16 residues. The CDR3 protein is CASRWTSGQPYNEQFF. The CDR3, as DNA: TGTGCCAGCAGATGGACTAGCGGTCAACCGTACAATGAGCAGTTCTTC.

The chain links TRBV6-5 to TRBJ2-7, with 9 nucleotides matching TRBD1. The CDR3 sequence is 14 residues long. The ends lost 4 bases at V and 2 bases at J; junction bases unmatched: 3. Germline lookup yields CDR1 MNHEY and CDR2 SVGAGI. As DNA, the CDR3 is TGTGCCAGCAGTTCCGGGACAGGGCCCTACGAGCAGTACTTC. Its translation: CASSSGTGPYEQYF.

This rearrangement joins TRBV5-6 to TRBJ1-2, with 8 bases aligning to TRBD1. Germline loops: CDR1 SGHDT, CDR2 YYEEEE. There are 14 residues in the CDR3. V trimming: 5 bases; J trimming: 2 bases; junction bases outside the gene matches: 5. The CDR3 here is CASRPGQENYGYTF. The DNA of the CDR3 is TGTGCCAGCAGACCGGGACAGGAGAACTATGGCTACACCTTC.